The next 5 T cell receptor beta chains were all read from a single sample in a study of OX40 agonist ivuxolimab in advanced cancers. Sequenced by immunoSEQ multiplex PCR; TCRdb stores in-frame clones only, minus some. This table holds 15,000 or so clones, 70% to 90% found once. This specimen was CD4+ or CD8+ T cells sorted from blood, taken in a trial of the OX40 agonist ivuxolimab. These receptors all come from an adult with an advanced solid tumor such as melanoma, head and neck, liver or kidney cancer.

The genes are TRBV4-3 and TRBJ2-7; TRBD2 matches 7 bases. CDR1 is LGHNA and CDR2 is YSLEER in the germline V gene. The trim removed 0 bases at V and 3 bases at J, leaving 5 bases unmatched. The CDR3 runs to 15 residues. CDR3: CASSQDRTGGYEQYF. The CDR3 DNA sequence: TGCGCCAGCAGCCAAGATCGGACGGGAGGCTACGAGCAGTACTTC.

The CDR3 sequence is CASSQDTEAFF. The CDR3 region has the DNA TGCGCCAGCAGCCAAGATACTGAAGCTTTCTTT. V is TRBV4-1 and J is TRBJ1-1; D is uncertain. There are 11 residues in the CDR3. Trimming pared 0 bases from V and 5 bases from J, leaving 1 base between. Germline V gene lookup returns CDR1 MGHRA and CDR2 YSYEKL.

CDR3 in amino acids: CASSASQGFFYEQYF. The CDR3 nucleotides read TGCGCCAGCAGTGCATCACAGGGTTTCTTTTACGAGCAGTACTTC. The J gene is TRBJ2-7, the V gene TRBV10-2; possibly TRBD1 for D (6 bases). CDR1 and CDR2 (germline): WSHSY, SAAADI. This CDR3 is built from 15 residues. V was clipped by 4 bases and J by 4 bases, with 17 bases between them.

V is TRBV5-1 and J is TRBJ2-7; D possibly corresponds to TRBD2 (5 bases). The CDR3 is made up of 12 amino acids. The germline CDR1 and CDR2 sequences are SGHRS and YFSETQ. V gave up 2 bases and J gave up 5 bases, with 8 bases separating them. The CDR3 DNA sequence: TGCGCCAGCAGCTTATACGGGGACGAGCAGTACTTC. Protein product: CASSLYGDEQYF.

This clone came up once. This sequence joins TRBV6-6 and TRBJ2-7; 12 bases agree with TRBD1. In germline, CDR1 is MNHNY, CDR2 SVGAGI (reference sequence). CDR3 length equals 14 residues. The V and J ends lost 7 bases and 5 bases, in that order; junction bases with no gene match: 6. CDR3: CASNSGTGGDEQYF. The CDR3 nucleotides read TGTGCCAGCAATTCCGGGACAGGGGGCGACGAGCAGTACTTC.